This T cell receptor (beta chain) stems from a study of T cell repertoires in cytomegalovirus infection. Study-wide context: Both CMV infection and a matching HLA type were indicated by public TCR beta signatures.

Overall study results and limits: What dominated the ex vivo response were HLA-C-restricted CMV-specific TCR beta clonotypes. Carriers of CMV and the relevant HLA type were discriminated by public TCR beta frequency.

Via MiXCR, TCRdb re-called the reads, giving one row per CDR3 protein. The table shows a few hundred thousand distinct CDR3 sequences, with roughly a sixth occurring only once. Worth noting for this clonotype: Its antigen remains unidentified.

The CDR3 runs 13 residues. The ends were cut back, 6 bases at V and 3 bases at J, with 12 bases in the middle. Germline V lookup: CDR1 MDHEN, CDR2 SYDVKM. The specimen was PBMCs. The clonotype was recovered from a human donor in good health (CMV status not recorded). Some clones in this sample may be carry-over from other donors' samples. The V gene is TRBV28, the J gene TRBJ2-7, with D possibly being TRBD1 or TRBD2 (6 bases each). The CDR3 reads CASRRDTIYEQYF. CDR3 sequence (DNA): TGTGCCAGCAGGCGGGACACCATCTACGAGCAGTACTTC.